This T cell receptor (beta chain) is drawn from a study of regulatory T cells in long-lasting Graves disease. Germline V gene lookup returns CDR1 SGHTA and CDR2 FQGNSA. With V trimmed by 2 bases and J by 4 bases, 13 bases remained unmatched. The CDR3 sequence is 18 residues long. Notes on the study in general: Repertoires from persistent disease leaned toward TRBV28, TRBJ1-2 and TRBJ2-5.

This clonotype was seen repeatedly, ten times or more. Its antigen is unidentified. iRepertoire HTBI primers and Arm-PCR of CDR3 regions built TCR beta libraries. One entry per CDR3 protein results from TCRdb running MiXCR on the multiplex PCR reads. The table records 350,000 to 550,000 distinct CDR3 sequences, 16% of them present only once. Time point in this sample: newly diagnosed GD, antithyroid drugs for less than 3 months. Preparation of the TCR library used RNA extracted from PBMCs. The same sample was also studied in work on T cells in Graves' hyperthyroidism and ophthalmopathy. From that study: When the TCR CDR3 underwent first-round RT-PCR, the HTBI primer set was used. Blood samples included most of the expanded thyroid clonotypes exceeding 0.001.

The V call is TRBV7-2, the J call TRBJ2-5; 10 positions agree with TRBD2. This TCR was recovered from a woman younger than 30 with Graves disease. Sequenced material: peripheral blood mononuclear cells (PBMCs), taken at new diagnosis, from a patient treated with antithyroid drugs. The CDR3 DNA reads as TGTGCCAGCAGCTTACGAGTAGCGGGAGGTCCAATGGTAGAGACCCAGTACTTC. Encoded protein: CASSLRVAGGPMVETQYF. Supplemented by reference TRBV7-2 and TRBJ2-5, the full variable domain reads GAGVSQSPSNKVTEKGKDVELRCDPISGHTALYWYRQSLGQGLEFLIYFQGNSAPDKSGLPSDRFSAERTGGSVSTLTIQRTQQEDSAVYLCASSLRVAGGPMVETQYFGPGTRLLVL.